The source of this T cell receptor beta chain is a study of T cells in women clearing cervical HPV infection. Whole-study context: Blood came at first lesion visit for cases, post-clearance for controls.

Libraries were prepared by immunoSEQ multiplex PCR; TCRdb keeps only in-frame clonotypes and omits some of them. The repertoire table contains tens of thousands of clones. For this clone: The missing CDR3 end, 3 residues past where the read stops, is filled in from the germline J gene.

The germline CDR1 and CDR2 sequences are SGHRS and YFSETQ. The V and J ends lost 4 bases and 5 bases, in that order; junction bases with no gene match: 6. The CDR3 consists of 15 residues. Input material: blood buffy coat. This chain uses TRBV5-1 with TRBJ2-2; 9 bases fit TRBD2. This sequence was found in a woman between 18 and 70 years old with a cervical HPV16 infection that either progressed to CIN3+ or cleared (not recorded which). This chain's CDR3 is CASSGGLADTGELFF. The sequenced CDR3 bases are TGCGCCAGCAGCGGGGGACTAGCAGATACCGGGGAG.